Listed below are T cell receptor beta chains from one sample, sequenced in a study of blood T cell repertoires in COVID-19. Clones were sequenced by immunoSEQ multiplex PCR, and TCRdb holds only the in-frame ones, with some missing. The sample carries approximately 300,000 clones, more than 70% recorded once. The sequenced sample consisted of peripheral blood. The receptors stem from a man between 18 and 35 years old who had recovered from COVID-19. Both conserved end residues are part of each CDR3. A D gene is named only where the DNA matches it firmly. Size is stated for part of the rows, as once, few or many counts, or as a class when the clone is expanded.

D gene: TRBD1
clone size: -
J gene: TRBJ2-7
V gene: TRBV7-9
CDR3 DNA: TGTGCCAGCAGCACGACAGGGTTCGCCTACGAGCAGTACTTC
CDR3 protein: CASSTTGFAYEQYF

D gene: TRBD1
clone size: few
J gene: TRBJ2-7
V gene: TRBV27
CDR3 DNA: TGTGCCAGCAGTTTAGGGCTCCCGGGGACAGGGGGCCACGAGCAGTACTTC
CDR3 protein: CASSLGLPGTGGHEQYF

D gene: TRBD1
clone size: -
J gene: TRBJ1-5
V gene: TRBV5-6
CDR3 DNA: TGTGCCAGCAGCTTGTTCAGGGGGCCTCTGGGCAATCAGCCCCAGCATTTT
CDR3 protein: CASSLFRGPLGNQPQHF

D gene: -
clone size: -
J gene: TRBJ1-6
V gene: TRBV7-9
CDR3 DNA: TGTGCCAGCAGCCGTCAGACGCCCGGGTCACCCCTCCACTTT
CDR3 protein: CASSRQTPGSPLHF

D gene: -
clone size: -
J gene: TRBJ1-6
V gene: TRBV5-1
CDR3 DNA: TGCGCCAGCAGCTTCGTGGAGGTCGTTGAAAATTCACCCCTCCACTTT
CDR3 protein: CASSFVEVVENSPLHF

D gene: TRBD1
clone size: -
J gene: TRBJ1-3
V gene: TRBV10-3
CDR3 DNA: TGTGCCATCAGGCCAGACAGGGGAGAGGGAAACACCATATATTTT
CDR3 protein: CAIRPDRGEGNTIYF

D gene: TRBD1
clone size: -
J gene: TRBJ2-5
V gene: TRBV19
CDR3 DNA: TGTGCCAGTAGTATGGGGACAGCGCAAGAGACCCAGTACTTC
CDR3 protein: CASSMGTAQETQYF

D gene: -
clone size: -
J gene: TRBJ2-7
V gene: TRBV4-2
CDR3 DNA: TGTGCCAGCAGCCGAATCGACACCCAAGTTGGGCAGTACTTC
CDR3 protein: CASSRIDTQVGQYF

D gene: -
clone size: -
J gene: TRBJ2-1
V gene: TRBV12-3/TRBV12-4
CDR3 DNA: TGTGCCAGCATGGCGGTAGGGGCCAAAGAGCAGTTCTTC
CDR3 protein: CASMAVGAKEQFF

D gene: -
clone size: -
J gene: TRBJ2-5
V gene: TRBV2
CDR3 DNA: TGTGCCAGCGTTTCACAGCTTTTGGAGACCCAGTACTTC
CDR3 protein: CASVSQLLETQYF

D gene: -
clone size: -
J gene: TRBJ1-1
V gene: TRBV5-4
CDR3 DNA: TGTGCCAGCAGCCCCAGGGTACCGAGCATGGAAGCTTTCTTT
CDR3 protein: CASSPRVPSMEAFF

D gene: TRBD1
clone size: -
J gene: TRBJ1-1
V gene: TRBV18
CDR3 DNA: TGTGCCAGCTCATACAACAGGGGGGACACTGAAGCTTTCTTT
CDR3 protein: CASSYNRGDTEAFF

D gene: -
clone size: -
J gene: TRBJ2-1
V gene: TRBV1
CDR3 DNA: TGCACCAGCAGCCCCCATGCCGGACTAGCGGGAAACAATGAGCAGTTCTTC
CDR3 protein: CTSSPHAGLAGNNEQFF

D gene: -
clone size: -
J gene: TRBJ1-1
V gene: TRBV10-2
CDR3 DNA: TGCGCCAGCAGAGCGATAACTGCTAGGACTGAAGCTTTCTTT
CDR3 protein: CASRAITARTEAFF

D gene: TRBD2
clone size: once
J gene: TRBJ2-5
V gene: TRBV5-1
CDR3 DNA: TGCGCCAGCAGCTTGGGACTAGCCGACCAAGAGACCCAGTACTTC
CDR3 protein: CASSLGLADQETQYF

D gene: -
clone size: -
J gene: TRBJ2-7
V gene: TRBV4-1
CDR3 DNA: TGCGCCAGCAGCCCAGACCAGGGGTACGAGCAGTACTTC
CDR3 protein: CASSPDQGYEQYF

D gene: -
clone size: once
J gene: TRBJ2-7
V gene: TRBV19
CDR3 DNA: TGTGCCAGTAGTATACAGGGGCACGAGCAGTACTTC
CDR3 protein: CASSIQGHEQYF

D gene: TRBD1
clone size: -
J gene: TRBJ2-7
V gene: TRBV29-1
CDR3 DNA: TGCAGCGTTGGGGGGACTCAGGGGGCTACTATTTACGAGCAGTACTTC
CDR3 protein: CSVGGTQGATIYEQYF

D gene: TRBD2
clone size: -
J gene: TRBJ2-1
V gene: TRBV9
CDR3 DNA: TGTGCCAGCAGCGTCCCCGGGACTAGCGGGGACAATGAGCAGTTCTTC
CDR3 protein: CASSVPGTSGDNEQFF

D gene: TRBD1
clone size: few
J gene: TRBJ2-1
V gene: TRBV13
CDR3 DNA: TGTGCCAGCAGCCCATGGGGGACAGGGAAGCGCAATGAGCAGTTCTTC
CDR3 protein: CASSPWGTGKRNEQFF

D gene: TRBD2
clone size: once
J gene: TRBJ2-7
V gene: TRBV6-5
CDR3 DNA: TGTGCCAGCAGTCTTATGAGCGGGAGTAGCTACGAGCAGTACTTC
CDR3 protein: CASSLMSGSSYEQYF

D gene: TRBD1
clone size: -
J gene: TRBJ1-6
V gene: TRBV18
CDR3 DNA: TGTGCCAGCTCACCCCTCCGGGACTCAAGACAGGGTTCACCCCTCCACTTT
CDR3 protein: CASSPLRDSRQGSPLHF